A selection of T cell receptor beta chains follows, all from one sample in a study of blood T cells in healthy people across ages. TCRdb reprocessed the 5' RACE reads via MiXCR and lists one record per CDR3 protein. The table shows 540,000 or so distinct CDR3 sequences, with about 26% occurring only once. Sample: blood. Source of these receptors: a woman between 70 and 85 years old in good health. Both conserved end residues are part of each CDR3. The D gene is left open where the match is weak. Clone size is given for some rows only: seen once, a few or many times, or a class if the clone is expanded.

cdr3_nt cdr3_aa d_call clone_size j_call v_call
TGCAGCGTTGGGGGGGCAACAGGCGGTGGCTACACCTTC CSVGGATGGGYTF . few TRBJ1-2 TRBV29-1
TGCAGTGCTAGAGACCCCGTCCTCCTCCGTTTT CSARDPVLLRF . few TRBJ2-3 TRBV20-1
TGTGCCACCAGTGATTTGGACCGGAGTACGACGCAGTATTTT CATSDLDRSTTQYF . . TRBJ2-3 TRBV24-1
TGTGCCATCAGTGAGTACGATGAGCAGTTCTTC CAISEYDEQFF . . TRBJ2-1 TRBV10-3
TGTGCCAGCAGCTTAGCCGGGTCTGGAACCTATGGCTACACCTTC CASSLAGSGTYGYTF . . TRBJ1-2 TRBV7-2
TGTGCCACCAGCAAGGGACAGGGAGAGACCCAGTACTTC CATSKGQGETQYF TRBD1 . TRBJ2-5 TRBV15
TGTGCCAGCAGTTACCGTCTCCCAAGCTCCTACGAGCAGTACTTC CASSYRLPSSYEQYF . . TRBJ2-7 TRBV6-2/TRBV6-3
TGCGCCAGCAGCTTGGGCGGGGGCCAACTTTATTCACCCCTCCACTTT CASSLGGGQLYSPLHF . . TRBJ1-6 TRBV5-1
TGTGCCAGCAGCAAACAGGGGACTAGTGAGTACGAGCAGTACTTC CASSKQGTSEYEQYF . few TRBJ2-7 TRBV7-2
TGTGCCAGCAGTGGACCCGGACAGCCTAATGAAAAACTGTTTTTT CASSGPGQPNEKLFF . few TRBJ1-4 TRBV6-1
TGCAGTGCTAGACCCCGAACCTCTGGAAACACCATATATTTT CSARPRTSGNTIYF . . TRBJ1-3 TRBV20-1
TGTGCTAGTGGTTCAACAAGTGCAACTAATGGAAAACTGTTTTTT CASGSTSATNGKLFF . few TRBJ1-4 TRBV12-5
TGTGCCATCAGTGAGTACGAGGGGGCTGGTGAAAAACTGTTTTTT CAISEYEGAGEKLFF TRBD1 few TRBJ1-4 TRBV10-3
TGTGCCAGCACTATTATGCGAGGACCGAGGGTTGGCGGCTACACCTTC CASTIMRGPRVGGYTF . . TRBJ1-2 TRBV6-6
TGCAGCGTTGAAGAGTCGGGATCCTATGGCTACACCTTC CSVEESGSYGYTF . few TRBJ1-2 TRBV29-1
TGCGCCAGCAGCTACCTACAGGGTGGCACTGAAGCTTTCTTT CASSYLQGGTEAFF . . TRBJ1-1 TRBV5-1
TGTGCCAGCTCCCTCGGGACAGGGGAACAGCCCCAGCATTTT CASSLGTGEQPQHF TRBD1 . TRBJ1-5 TRBV18